This T cell receptor beta chain was observed in a study of OX40 agonist ivuxolimab in advanced cancers. About the study: Every 2 weeks, ivuxolimab was infused into the patients intravenously at between 0.01 and 10 mg/kg. Mean age about 60 years, range about 20 to 90; roughly 80% male.

Study results and limitations: With doses of 0.1-3.0 mg/kg, partial responders showed among the lowest clonal expansion.

About this clone itself: Its specificity is not known.

TCRdb's table, derived via immunoSEQ multiplex PCR, lists solely in-frame clones and lacks some. The repertoire includes around 84,000 clones, approximately 89% of them detected once, and more than 0.15% sits in the top ten. Between the trimmed V and J ends, which lost 5 bases and 5 bases, there was a span of 12 bases. The CDR3 spans 14 residues. Looked up from germline, CDR1 is SSHAT and CDR2 is FNYEAQ (reference sequence). V gene TRBV7-7 combines with J gene TRBJ2-2, with D possibly matching TRBD2 (6 bases). Sequencing used CD4+ or CD8+ T cells sorted from blood, obtained in a trial of the OX40 agonist ivuxolimab. The TCR was taken from an adult with an advanced solid tumor such as melanoma, head and neck, liver or kidney cancer. The CDR3 sequence: CASSPIRGTGELFF. Here the CDR3 DNA reads TGTGCCAGCAGCCCAATCCGGGGGACCGGGGAGCTGTTTTTT.